This T cell receptor (beta chain) was identified during a study of technical replicates of blood from several donors. V dropped 0 bases and J dropped 10 bases, with 22 bases sitting between them. CDR3 length: 16 amino acids. The germline V gene has CDR1 MNHEY and CDR2 SVGAGI. Here immunoSEQ multiplex PCR was the method, and the copy in TCRdb shows in-frame clones only, minus some. The sample yields about 83,000 clones, around 92% seen once. Sequenced input: T cells isolated from PBMCs. The chain carries TRBV6-5 and TRBJ2-7, with D perhaps matching TRBD2 (6 bases). This TCR came from a human donor in good health. The CDR3, as DNA: TGTGCCAGCAGTTACTCGAGTACTGTCCAGGGAGGTATCCAGTACTTC. Amino acid sequence: CASSYSSTVQGGIQYF.